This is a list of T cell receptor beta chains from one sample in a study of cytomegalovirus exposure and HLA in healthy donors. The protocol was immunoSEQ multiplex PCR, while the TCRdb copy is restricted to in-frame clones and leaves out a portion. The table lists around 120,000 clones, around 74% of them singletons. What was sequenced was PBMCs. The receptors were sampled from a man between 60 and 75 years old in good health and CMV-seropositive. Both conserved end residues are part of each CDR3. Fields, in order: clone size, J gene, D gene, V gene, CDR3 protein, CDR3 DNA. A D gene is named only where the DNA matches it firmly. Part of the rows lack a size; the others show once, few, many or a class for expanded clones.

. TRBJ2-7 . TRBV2 CASSTGSGQYF TGTGCCAGCAGTACAGGGAGCGGGCAGTACTTC
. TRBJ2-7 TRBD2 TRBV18 CASSGAGGYEQYF TGTGCCAGCTCGGGCGCGGGGGGCTACGAGCAGTACTTC
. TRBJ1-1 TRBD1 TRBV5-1 CASSLEGGQGKGAEAFF TGCGCCAGCAGCTTGGAGGGGGGACAGGGGAAAGGCGCTGAAGCTTTCTTT
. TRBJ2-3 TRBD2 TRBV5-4 CASSSNSAGGPRTDTQYF TGTGCCAGCAGCTCCAATTCAGCGGGAGGCCCCCGCACAGATACGCAGTATTTT
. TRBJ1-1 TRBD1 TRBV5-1 CASSFAGGTEAFF TGCGCCAGCAGCTTCGCAGGGGGGACTGAAGCTTTCTTT
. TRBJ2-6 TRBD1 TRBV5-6 CASSLKPGQGASGANVLTF TGTGCCAGCAGCTTAAAACCGGGACAGGGGGCCTCTGGGGCCAACGTCCTGACTTTC
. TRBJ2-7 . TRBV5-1 CASSLAGTFEQYF TGCGCCAGCAGCTTGGCCGGGACTTTCGAGCAGTACTTC
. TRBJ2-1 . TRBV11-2 CASSLDRLGLRGNEQFF TGTGCCAGCAGCTTAGACCGGCTCGGACTCCGCGGGAATGAGCAGTTCTTC
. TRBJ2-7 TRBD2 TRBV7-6 CASPSDSGGNGYEQYF TGTGCCAGCCCATCCGATAGCGGGGGCAACGGTTACGAGCAGTACTTC
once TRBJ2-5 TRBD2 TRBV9 CASSPHASGRGETQYF TGTGCCAGCAGCCCCCATGCTAGCGGGAGAGGAGAGACCCAGTACTTC
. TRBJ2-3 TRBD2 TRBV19 CASSALLAGGPASTDTQYF TGTGCCAGTAGTGCCCTACTAGCGGGAGGGCCCGCGAGCACAGATACGCAGTATTTT
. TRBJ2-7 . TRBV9 CASSVDLSPYEQYF TGTGCCAGCAGCGTAGATCTAAGTCCGTACGAGCAGTACTTC
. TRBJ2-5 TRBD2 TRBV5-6 CASSLGSGGKETQYF TGTGCCAGCAGCTTGGGCTCGGGAGGTAAAGAGACCCAGTACTTC
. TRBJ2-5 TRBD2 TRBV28 CASSAPRGGRETQYF TGTGCCAGCAGCGCCCCTCGGGGAGGGCGGGAGACCCAGTACTTC
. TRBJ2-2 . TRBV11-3 CASSPQGPGELFF TGTGCCAGCAGCCCACAGGGCCCCGGGGAGCTGTTTTTT
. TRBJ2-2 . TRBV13 CASSLIVLGELFF TGTGCCAGCAGCTTAATAGTCCTAGGGGAGCTGTTTTTT
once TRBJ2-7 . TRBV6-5 CASSYVQGLWHF TGTGCCAGCAGTTACGTCCAGGGGCTTTGGCACTTC
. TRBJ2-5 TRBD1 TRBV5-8 CASSWGTGGETQYF TGTGCCAGCAGCTGGGGGACAGGGGGAGAGACCCAGTACTTC
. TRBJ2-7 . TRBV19 CASSIGGGYEQYF TGTGCCAGTAGTATAGGAGGAGGGTACGAGCAGTACTTC
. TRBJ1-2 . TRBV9 CASSGTGSPNYGYTF TGTGCCAGCAGCGGAACAGGATCCCCTAACTATGGCTACACCTTC
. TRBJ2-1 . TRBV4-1 CASSQHSDEQFF TGCGCCAGCAGCCAACATTCGGATGAGCAGTTCTTC
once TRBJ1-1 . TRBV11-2 CASSLVWGPNTEAFF TGTGCCAGCAGCTTAGTGTGGGGCCCGAACACTGAAGCTTTCTTT
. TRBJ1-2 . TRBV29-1 CSVSPRTGDGYGYTF TGCAGCGTTTCCCCCAGGACGGGGGATGGCTATGGCTACACCTTC
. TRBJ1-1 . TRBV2 CAANYPRGENTEAFF TGTGCCGCCAACTATCCCCGGGGGGAGAACACTGAAGCTTTCTTT
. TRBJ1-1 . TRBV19 CASSIQYMNTEAFF TGTGCCAGTAGTATCCAGTACATGAACACTGAAGCTTTCTTT
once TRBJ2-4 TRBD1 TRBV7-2 CASSLQTGAFIQYF TGTGCCAGCAGCTTACAGACAGGGGCGTTCATTCAGTACTTC
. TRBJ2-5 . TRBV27 CASSLSGGAVKTQYF TGTGCCAGCAGTTTAAGTGGGGGGGCGGTGAAGACCCAGTACTTC
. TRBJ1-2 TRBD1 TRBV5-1 CASSLDRGQGYTF TGCGCCAGCAGCTTAGACAGGGGGCAGGGCTACACCTTC
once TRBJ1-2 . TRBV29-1 CSVDSGGPYGYTF TGCAGCGTTGATAGCGGCGGACCTTATGGCTACACCTTC
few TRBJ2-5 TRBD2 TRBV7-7 CASSKTSGSLETQYF TGTGCTAGCAGCAAGACTAGCGGGAGTTTGGAGACCCAGTACTTC
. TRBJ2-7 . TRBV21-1 CASSKGPLDRDYEQYF TGTGCCAGCAGCAAAGGTCCTTTGGACAGGGACTACGAGCAGTACTTC
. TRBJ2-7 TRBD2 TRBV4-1 CASSQRLYLAGGGEQYF TGCGCCAGCAGCCAAAGATTATATCTAGCGGGGGGCGGGGAGCAGTACTTC
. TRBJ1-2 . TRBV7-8 CASSLVLPPNNYGYTF TGTGCCAGCAGCTTAGTACTGCCACCGAATAACTATGGCTACACCTTC
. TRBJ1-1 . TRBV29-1 CSVEGPGIDTEAFF TGCAGCGTTGAGGGTCCGGGGATTGACACTGAAGCTTTCTTT